The 13 T cell receptor beta chains below were found in one sample sequenced in a study of blood T cell repertoires in COVID-19. TCRdb keeps only in-frame clones here, not all; method: immunoSEQ multiplex PCR. The table shows fewer than 200,000 clones, with around 81% occurring only once. Specimen: peripheral blood. The receptors were sampled from a man in his 70s with active or convalescent COVID-19.

V usage is TRBV19 and J usage is TRBJ2-1, with 10 bases lining up with TRBD2. CDR3 length: 14 amino acids. The junction had 8 bases not matched to a gene; V was cut back by 5 bases and J by 10 bases. Per the germline V gene, CDR1 is LNHDA and CDR2 is SQIVND (reference sequence). The CDR3 DNA is TGTGCCAGTAGTCCGGGACTAGCGCTTGTCGAGCAGTTCTTC. This sequence encodes CASSPGLALVEQFF. The complete variable domain, with remaining parts taken from reference TRBV19 and TRBJ2-1, reads DGGITQSPKYLFRKEGQNVTLSCEQNLNHDAMYWYRQDPGQGLRLIYYSQIVNDFQKGDIAEGYSVSREKKESFPLTVTSAQKNPTAFYLCASSPGLALVEQFFGPGTRLTVL.

This sequence joins TRBV6-6 and TRBJ2-7, with D maybe TRBD1 (5 bases). V lost 4 bases, J lost 0 bases, and 16 bases lay in between. Germline V CDR1 and CDR2: MNHNY, SVGAGI (reference sequence). CDR3 size: 16 residues. This CDR3 is CASSSTGAVSSYEQYF. The CDR3 DNA follows: TGTGCCAGCAGTTCCACAGGCGCCGTCAGCTCCTACGAGCAGTACTTC.

This clone was found a few times. This chain connects TRBV10-3 to TRBJ1-6; no clear D. CDR1 and CDR2 from the germline V gene are ENHRY and SYGVKD. Trimming left V 3 bases short and J 7 bases short, with 10 bases between. The CDR3 is made up of 14 amino acids. The CDR3 DNA follows: TGTGCCATCAGTGATCCTCGAGGGAATTCACCCCTCCACTTT. Protein sequence: CAISDPRGNSPLHF.

The chain links TRBV24-1 to TRBJ1-5, with a possible D match to TRBD1 (6 bases). Germline assignment: CDR1 KGHDR and CDR2 SFDVKD. V was shortened by 4 bases and J by 2 bases, with 11 bases between the two germline ends. The CDR3 has 15 amino acids. This CDR3 is CATSETGMGNQPQHF. The CDR3 nucleotides are TGTGCCACCAGTGAAACAGGGATGGGCAATCAGCCCCAGCATTTT.

Written as DNA, the CDR3 is TGTGCCAGCAGCGTAGACGGGAGGATGGACGGGGAGCTGTTTTTT. It translates to CASSVDGRMDGELFF. V usage is TRBV9 and J usage is TRBJ2-2; TRBD2 matches 7 bases. The junction had 6 bases not matched to a gene; V was cut back by 0 bases and J by 7 bases. This CDR3 contains 15 residues. Per the germline V gene, CDR1 is SGDLS and CDR2 is YYNGEE.

The chain links TRBV6-5 to TRBJ1-1; the D gene is possibly TRBD1 (6 bases). Trimming cost V 2 bases and J 1 base, with 11 bases left between them. Germline V lookup: CDR1 MNHEY, CDR2 SVGAGI. CDR3 length: 15 amino acids. The CDR3 nucleotides read TGTGCCAGCAGTTACGGCGACAGGAGGAACACTGAAGCTTTCTTT. Translation gives CASSYGDRRNTEAFF.

This clone was observed a few times. The chain joins TRBV3-1 (or the pseudogene TRBV3-2) to TRBJ1-6, with D possibly being TRBD1 (5 bases). Germline V gene data show CDR1 as LGHDT and CDR2 as YNNKEL (reference sequence). V shed 3 bases and J shed 7 bases, with 13 bases lying between them. The CDR3 length is 15 residues. The DNA of the CDR3 is TGTGCCAGCAGCCACGGCGGGACGGCGAATTCACCCCTCCACTTT. It yields the protein CASSHGGTANSPLHF.

The chain recombines TRBV11-2 with TRBJ2-1, with D possibly TRBD1 on 6 matching bases. The length of the CDR3 is 18 residues. V gave up 4 bases and J gave up 3 bases, with 22 bases separating them. CDR1 and CDR2 (germline): SGHAT, FQNNGV. The CDR3 protein is CASSSPLGAGRGYNEQFF. The CDR3 DNA reads as TGTGCCAGCAGCTCCCCCCTGGGGGCAGGGAGAGGCTACAATGAGCAGTTCTTC.

This chain joins TRBV9 and TRBJ1-1, with D hard to call. Germline values: CDR1 SGDLS, CDR2 YYNGEE. This CDR3 region has 13 residues. V was clipped by 4 bases and J by 4 bases, with 11 bases between them. The CDR3 sequence: CASSRGVGTEAFF. The CDR3 coding sequence is TGTGCCAGCAGCCGCGGGGTTGGCACTGAAGCTTTCTTT.

This clone was seen more than once but under ten times. The chain joins TRBV7-8 to TRBJ2-2; 10 nucleotides line up with TRBD2. The V segment lost 3 bases and the J segment 4 bases; nucleotides outside the gene matches: 5. Per germline, CDR1 SGHVS and CDR2 FQNEAQ. This CDR3 is built from 16 residues. The CDR3 region is CASSFSSGRSTGELFF. The CDR3 DNA is TGTGCCAGCAGCTTCTCTAGCGGGAGAAGCACCGGGGAGCTGTTTTTT.

This clone has just one count. This chain uses TRBV27 with TRBJ2-3, with TRBD2 as a possible D gene (6 bases). CDR3 length: 16 residues. CDR1 MNHEY and CDR2 SMNVEV come from the germline V gene (reference sequence). Trimming left V 3 bases short and J 0 bases short, with 13 bases between. CDR3: CASSFYGRPSTDTQYF. The CDR3 DNA sequence: TGTGCCAGCAGTTTCTATGGGAGGCCTAGCACAGATACGCAGTATTTT.

V gene TRBV19 combines with J gene TRBJ1-5; D perhaps matches TRBD1 (6 bases). The V gene's germline CDR1 is LNHDA and CDR2 SQIVND (reference sequence). The CDR3 length is 16 residues. V lost 6 bases and J 6 bases, leaving 21 bases between the germline ends. The DNA of the CDR3 is TGTGCCAGTAGCACGACGAGCCGGGGGGCAGGTCAGCCCCAGCATTTT. Protein: CASSTTSRGAGQPQHF.

The chain recombines TRBV7-8 with TRBJ2-1; 11 positions agree with TRBD2. In germline, CDR1 is SGHVS, CDR2 FQNEAQ. With V trimmed by 2 bases and J by 8 bases, 5 bases remained unmatched. The CDR3 contains 15 residues. CDR3 DNA sequence: TGTGCCAGCAGCTTACAACTAGCGGGAGACTATGAGCAGTTCTTC. Translating gives CASSLQLAGDYEQFF.